This T cell receptor beta chain was found in a study of blood T cell repertoires in COVID-19. Study in general: Italy, Spain and the United States were the sources of the convalescent and acute COVID-19 samples. Nucleic acid was either cDNA or gDNA, and it came from T cells, B-cell-depleted T cells, or PBMCs.

The table lists this clone with a count of one. The CDR3 runs to 15 residues. V dropped 5 bases and J dropped 6; count of bases not matched to a gene: 11. CDR1 is LNHDA and CDR2 is SQIVND in the germline V gene (reference sequence). The assay was immunoSEQ multiplex PCR, and TCRdb's table has in-frame clones only and misses some. The table has just under 350,000 clones, around 80% seen once. The sequenced sample was peripheral blood. J is TRBJ1-2 and V is TRBV19; 8 bases map to TRBD1. This sequence originates from a young man with active or convalescent COVID-19. The CDR3, as DNA: TGTGCCAGTAGTCCCTTATTGGGACAGGTGCATGGCTACACCTTC. Its protein product is CASSPLLGQVHGYTF.